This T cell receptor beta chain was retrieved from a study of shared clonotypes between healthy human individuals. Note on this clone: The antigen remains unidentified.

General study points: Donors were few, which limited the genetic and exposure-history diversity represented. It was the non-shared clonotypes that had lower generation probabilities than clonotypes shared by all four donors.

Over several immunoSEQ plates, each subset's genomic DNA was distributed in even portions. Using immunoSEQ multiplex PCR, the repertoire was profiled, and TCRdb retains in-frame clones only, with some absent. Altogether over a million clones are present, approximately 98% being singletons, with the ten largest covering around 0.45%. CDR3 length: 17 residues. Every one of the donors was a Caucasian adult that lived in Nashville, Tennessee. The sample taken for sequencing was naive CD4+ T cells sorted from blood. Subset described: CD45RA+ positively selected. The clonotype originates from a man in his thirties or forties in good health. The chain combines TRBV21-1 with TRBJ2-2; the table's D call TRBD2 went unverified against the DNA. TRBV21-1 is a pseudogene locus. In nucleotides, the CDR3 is TGTGCCAGCAGCAACCGACACTTCCAGAGGGATACCGGGGAGCTGTTTTTT. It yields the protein CASSNRHFQRDTGELFF.